Presented here are 21 T cell receptor beta chains from one specimen sequenced in a study of T-cell reconstitution after alpha-beta-depleted transplantation in children. Unique molecular identifiers were incorporated into the prepared TCRbeta library. In TCRdb, the PCR reads were re-called with MiXCR into one record per CDR3 protein. The profile shows 500,000 to 750,000 distinct CDR3 sequences, approximately 13% of them singletons. Sequenced here: PBMCs, mostly from graft donor cells, sampled 360 days after TCRalphabeta/CD19-depleted stem cell transplant. The receptors were sampled from a male patient aged 5 to 17 who had a stem cell transplant for acute myeloid leukemia, so the T cells may come from the graft donor.

The rearrangement links TRBV15 to TRBJ2-3, with TRBD2 as a possible D gene (5 bases). The CDR3 runs to 14 residues. Deletions cut 1 base from V and 2 bases from J, with 7 bases between. Germline V gene data show CDR1 as LNHNV and CDR2 as YYDKDF (reference sequence). The CDR3 here is CATSRVGVTDTQYF. DNA of the CDR3: TGTGCCACCAGCAGAGTCGGGGTCACAGATACGCAGTATTTT.

This clonotype was picked up a small number of times. The J gene is TRBJ2-5, the V gene TRBV21-1; the table gives TRBD1 as D, unverified against the DNA. TRBV21-1 is a pseudogene. This CDR3 has 17 amino acids. The CDR3 sequence: CASSKVSGSTGIETQYF. The CDR3 DNA sequence: TGTGCCAGCAGCAAAGTCAGTGGCAGCACAGGGATCGAGACCCAGTACTTC.

The V and J genes are TRBV7-2 and TRBJ2-7, with D possibly being TRBD1 (5 bases). Germline CDR1 SGHTA, CDR2 FQGNSA. The V gene lost 5 bases and the J gene lost 0 bases, with 14 bases spanning the gap. CDR3 length equals 15 residues. CDR3 loop: CASSPTPGASYEQYF. DNA of the CDR3: TGTGCCAGCAGCCCCACCCCTGGGGCCTCCTACGAGCAGTACTTC.

This clonotype has at least ten counts. This sequence joins TRBV29-1 and TRBJ2-2, with D perhaps TRBD1 (5 bases). The CDR3 covers 13 residues. CDR1 is SQVTM and CDR2 is ANQGSEA in the germline V gene. With 4 bases removed from V and 4 bases from J, the gap between germline ends came to 10 bases. CDR3 bases: TGCAGCGTTGTGCAGGGAACCACCGGGGAGCTGTTTTTT. Translation gives CSVVQGTTGELFF.

This clonotype was observed a few times. The V call is TRBV5-4, the J call TRBJ2-5; D remains ambiguous. This CDR3 is 13 amino acids long. V gave up 0 bases and J gave up 9 bases, with 12 bases separating them. Germline V gene sequence: CDR1 SGHNT, CDR2 YYREEE (reference sequence). This chain's CDR3 is CASSLASKDAQYF. Written as DNA, the CDR3 is TGTGCCAGCAGCTTGGCTAGTAAAGATGCCCAGTACTTC.

This clonotype has ten or more counts. The chain uses TRBV15 and TRBJ2-5; 9 nucleotides match TRBD1. This CDR3 region has 15 residues. The V segment lost 4 bases and the J segment 8 bases; nucleotides outside the gene matches: 11. Germline CDR1 is LNHNV and CDR2 is YYDKDF (reference sequence). CDR3 protein: CATSIPTGGLGTQYF. The CDR3 DNA is TGTGCCACCAGCATTCCGACAGGGGGTCTTGGTACCCAGTACTTC. The whole variable domain, remainder taken from reference TRBV15 and TRBJ2-5, is DAMVIQNPRYQVTQFGKPVTLSCSQTLNHNVMYWYQQKSSQAPKLLFHYYDKDFNNEADTPDNFQSRRPNTSFCFLDIRSPGLGDTAMYLCATSIPTGGLGTQYFGPGTRLLVL.

This clonotype was seen at least ten times. The genes are TRBV11-1 and TRBJ2-7, with D possibly TRBD2 on 6 matching bases. Germline CDR1 reads SGHAT; CDR2 reads FQDESV (reference sequence). Trimming cost V 6 bases and J 2 bases, with 8 bases left between them. The CDR3 has 12 residues. Written as DNA, the CDR3 is TGTGCCAGCAGGCGGGGCCCCTACGAGCAGTACTTC. Its translation is CASRRGPYEQYF.

This clonotype was seen a few times. The V gene is TRBV20-1, the J gene TRBJ2-7; 9 bases map to TRBD2. The V and J ends lost 2 bases and 0 bases, in that order; junction bases with no gene match: 14. CDR3 length: 18 amino acids. CDR1 is DFQATT and CDR2 is SNEGSKA in the germline V gene (reference sequence). The CDR3 sequence: CSARRGSGLAPSSYEQYF. The CDR3 nucleotides are TGCAGTGCTAGAAGGGGGTCGGGACTAGCCCCATCCTCCTACGAGCAGTACTTC.

V is TRBV12-3 or TRBV12-4 and J is TRBJ2-1; maybe TRBD2 (6 bases). V lost 6 bases and J lost 6, with 27 bases in between. This CDR3 is built from 18 residues. CDR3 loop: CASRDRGGKGNFFNEQFF. The CDR3 DNA is TGTGCCAGCAGGGATCGAGGCGGGAAGGGAAACTTCTTCAATGAGCAGTTCTTC.

The chain is built from TRBV6-5 and TRBJ2-1, with D hard to call. The CDR3 spans 14 residues. V shed 2 bases and J shed 7 bases, with 12 bases lying between them. The germline V gene encodes CDR1 MNHEY and CDR2 SVGAGI. The CDR3: CASSYTESLNEQFF. Written as DNA, the CDR3 is TGTGCCAGCAGTTACACGGAAAGCTTGAATGAGCAGTTCTTC.

This clonotype was observed a handful of times. This chain joins TRBV10-2 and TRBJ2-3; 8 positions agree with TRBD1. In germline, CDR1 is WSHSY, CDR2 SAAADI. V shed 2 bases and J 5 bases; nucleotides not matched to a gene: 9. The CDR3 has 16 amino acids. This chain's CDR3 is CASSEPRTGFEDTQYF. The CDR3 DNA reads as TGCGCCAGCAGTGAGCCTCGGACAGGGTTCGAAGATACGCAGTATTTT.

This clonotype has a count of ten or more. The chain recombines TRBV20-1 with TRBJ2-7; the match to TRBD1 covers 12 bases. The CDR3 is 14 residues long. The germline CDR1 and CDR2 sequences are DFQATT and SNEGSKA (reference sequence). The V and J ends lost 6 bases and 4 bases, in that order; junction bases with no gene match: 7. The CDR3 DNA reads TGCAGTGCCTGCGGGACAGGGGGCTGTTACGAGCAGTACTTC. This sequence encodes CSACGTGGCYEQYF.

This clonotype turned up a few times. The chain is built from TRBV20-1 and TRBJ2-1; the D is unclear. This CDR3 comprises 15 residues. Germline lookup yields CDR1 DFQATT and CDR2 SNEGSKA (reference sequence). V was trimmed by 3 bases and J by 0 bases, leaving 12 bases between them. CDR3 sequence: CSARDLARSYNEQFF. The CDR3 DNA follows: TGCAGTGCTAGGGACCTTGCCCGCTCCTACAATGAGCAGTTCTTC.

This chain uses TRBV5-4 with TRBJ2-3, with 12 bases fitting TRBD2. Trimming took 3 bases from V and 7 from J; bases not matched to a gene: 6. The CDR3 runs to 15 residues. CDR1 is SGHNT and CDR2 is YYREEE in the germline V gene (reference sequence). CDR3 bases: TGTGCCAGCAGCTCTCAACTAGCGGGAGGATATACGCAGTATTTT. This sequence encodes CASSSQLAGGYTQYF.

Ten or more counts support this clonotype. This chain uses TRBV6-2 or TRBV6-3 with TRBJ1-1; D is possibly TRBD1 (6 bases). Germline loops: CDR1 MNHEY, CDR2 SVGEGT. Deletions cut 2 bases from V and 1 base from J, with 8 bases between. This CDR3 has 14 amino acids. The CDR3: CASSYKGGNTEAFF. The CDR3 coding sequence is TGTGCCAGCAGTTACAAGGGGGGGAACACTGAAGCTTTCTTT.

In its sample, this clonotype was seen many times. This sequence joins TRBV5-5 and TRBJ2-2; D is possibly TRBD2 (7 bases). V dropped 1 base and J dropped 1 base, with 11 bases sitting between them. From germline, CDR1 is SGHKS and CDR2 YYEKEE (reference sequence). There are 16 residues in the CDR3. CDR3 residues: CASSLQGGGNTGELFF. The CDR3 DNA reads TGTGCCAGCAGCTTGCAAGGGGGGGGGAACACCGGGGAGCTGTTTTTT.

This clonotype was counted a few times. This chain links TRBV29-1 with TRBJ2-4, with D perhaps TRBD2 (5 bases). The CDR3 covers 15 residues. V was trimmed by 3 bases and J by 3 bases, leaving 15 bases between them. CDR1 is SQVTM and CDR2 is ANQGSEA in the germline V gene. The CDR3 nucleotides read TGCAGCGTTGAGTGGGTAGGGAGAGGCAAAAACATTCAGTACTTC. It codes for CSVEWVGRGKNIQYF.

The chain combines TRBV6-2 or TRBV6-3 with TRBJ1-4; D may be TRBD1 (5 bases). This CDR3 has 14 residues. Trimming cost V 4 bases and J 7 bases, with 13 bases left between them. Per the germline V gene, CDR1 is MNHEY and CDR2 is SVGEGT. The DNA of the CDR3 is TGTGCCAGCAGTTTGGGACTCCCGCCTGAAAAACTGTTTTTT. This translates into CASSLGLPPEKLFF.

There are many counts of this clonotype. The chain carries TRBV5-1 and TRBJ2-7; 10 positions match TRBD2. The germline V gene encodes CDR1 SGHRS and CDR2 YFSETQ. V was pared by 4 bases and J by 2 bases, with 6 bases of the junction left unmatched. The CDR3 is made up of 15 amino acids. CDR3 DNA: TGCGCCAGCAGCCATCAAGCGGGAGGGACCTACGAGCAGTACTTC. Protein sequence: CASSHQAGGTYEQYF.

This clonotype appeared many times. The rearrangement links TRBV4-3 to TRBJ2-1; unclear D gene. The germline V gene has CDR1 LGHNA and CDR2 YSLEER. The CDR3 spans 13 residues. With 0 bases removed from V and 6 bases from J, the gap between germline ends came to 6 bases. The CDR3 sequence: CASSQEAPNEQFF. In DNA form, the CDR3 reads TGCGCCAGCAGCCAAGAGGCTCCCAATGAGCAGTTCTTC.

The chain couples TRBV7-9 to TRBJ2-5; 13 bases agree with TRBD2. The ends lost 5 bases at V and 3 bases at J; junction bases unmatched: 6. The CDR3 spans 16 residues. Germline values: CDR1 SEHNR, CDR2 FQNEAQ (reference sequence). The CDR3 reads CASSPGTSGVKETQYF. CDR3 in DNA: TGTGCCAGCAGCCCCGGGACTAGCGGGGTAAAAGAGACCCAGTACTTC.